This T cell receptor beta chain originates from a study of cytomegalovirus exposure and HLA in healthy donors. Findings and caveats of the study: Subsequent analysis showed first-cohort TCR clusters tending to co-occur in around 110 validation repertoires.

The CDR3 totals 15 residues. Germline CDR1 reads MGHRA; CDR2 reads YSYEKL. The V gene lost 1 base and the J gene lost 3 bases, with 13 bases spanning the gap. On this clone: Its antigen is currently unknown.

Donors were drawn from the 120-subject validation cohort, separate from the approximately 700-subject first cohort. TCRdb keeps only in-frame clones here, not all; method: immunoSEQ multiplex PCR. Among over 150,000 clones listed, roughly nine tenths were seen once. This sequence was found in a man between 18 and 29 years old in good health and CMV-seropositive. This rearrangement joins TRBV4-1 to TRBJ2-7; D is perhaps TRBD1 (5 bases). Sequencing used PBMCs. CDR3 in amino acids: CASSQGQDTYYEQYF. The CDR3 DNA reads as TGCGCCAGCAGCCAAGGGCAGGACACCTACTACGAGCAGTACTTC.